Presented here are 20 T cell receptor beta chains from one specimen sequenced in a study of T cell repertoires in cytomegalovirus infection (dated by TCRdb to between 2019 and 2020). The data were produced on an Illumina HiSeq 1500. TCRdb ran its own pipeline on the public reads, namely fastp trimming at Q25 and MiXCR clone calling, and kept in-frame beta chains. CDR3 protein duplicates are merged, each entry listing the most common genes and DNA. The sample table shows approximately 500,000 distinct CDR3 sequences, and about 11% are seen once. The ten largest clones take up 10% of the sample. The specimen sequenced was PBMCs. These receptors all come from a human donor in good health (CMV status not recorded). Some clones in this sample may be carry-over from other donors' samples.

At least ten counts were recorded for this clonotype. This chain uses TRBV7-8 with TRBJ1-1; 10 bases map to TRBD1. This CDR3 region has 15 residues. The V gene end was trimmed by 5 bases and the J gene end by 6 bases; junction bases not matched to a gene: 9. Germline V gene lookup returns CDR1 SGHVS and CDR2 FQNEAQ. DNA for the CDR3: TGTGCCAGCAGCCTGGGACAGGGGTCTATAGCTGAAGCTTTCTTT. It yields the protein CASSLGQGSIAEAFF.

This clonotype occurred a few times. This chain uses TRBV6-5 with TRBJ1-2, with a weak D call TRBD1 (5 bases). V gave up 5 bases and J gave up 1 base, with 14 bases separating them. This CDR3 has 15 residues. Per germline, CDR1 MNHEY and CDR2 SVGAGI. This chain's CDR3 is CASSPGEGNNYGYTF. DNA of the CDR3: TGTGCCAGCAGTCCGGGCGAGGGGAATAACTATGGCTACACCTTC.

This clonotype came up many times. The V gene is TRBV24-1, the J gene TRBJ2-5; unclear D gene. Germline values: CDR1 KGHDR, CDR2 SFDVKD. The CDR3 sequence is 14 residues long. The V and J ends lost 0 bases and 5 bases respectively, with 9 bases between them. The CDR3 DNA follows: TGTGCCACCAGTGATTTGGAACCTGGCGAGACCCAGTACTTC. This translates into CATSDLEPGETQYF.

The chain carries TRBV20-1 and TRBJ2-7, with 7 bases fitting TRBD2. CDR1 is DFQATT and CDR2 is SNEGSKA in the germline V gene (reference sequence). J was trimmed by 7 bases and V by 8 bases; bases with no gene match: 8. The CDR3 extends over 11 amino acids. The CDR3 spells CSPFGGGEQYF. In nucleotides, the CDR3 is TGCAGTCCGTTCGGGGGAGGGGAGCAGTACTTC.

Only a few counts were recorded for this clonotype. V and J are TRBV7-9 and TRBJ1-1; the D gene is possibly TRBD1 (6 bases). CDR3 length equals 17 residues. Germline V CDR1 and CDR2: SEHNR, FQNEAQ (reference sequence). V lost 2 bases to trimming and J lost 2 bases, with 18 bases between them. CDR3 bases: TGTGCCAGCAGCTTAAATAGATGGGGGCTTCCTAACACTGAAGCTTTCTTT. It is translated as CASSLNRWGLPNTEAFF.

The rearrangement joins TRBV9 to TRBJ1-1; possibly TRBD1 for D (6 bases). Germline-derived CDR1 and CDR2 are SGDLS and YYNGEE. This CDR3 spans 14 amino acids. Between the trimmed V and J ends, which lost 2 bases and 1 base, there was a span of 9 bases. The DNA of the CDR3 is TGTGCCAGCAGCGTCCGGGACACGAACACTGAAGCTTTCTTT. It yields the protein CASSVRDTNTEAFF.

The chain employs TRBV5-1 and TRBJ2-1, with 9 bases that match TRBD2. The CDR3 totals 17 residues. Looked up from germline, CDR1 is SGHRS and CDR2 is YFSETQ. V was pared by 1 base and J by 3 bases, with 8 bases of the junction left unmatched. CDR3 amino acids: CASSLRLAGDGYNEQFF. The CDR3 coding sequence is TGCGCCAGCAGCTTGAGATTAGCGGGAGATGGCTACAATGAGCAGTTCTTC.

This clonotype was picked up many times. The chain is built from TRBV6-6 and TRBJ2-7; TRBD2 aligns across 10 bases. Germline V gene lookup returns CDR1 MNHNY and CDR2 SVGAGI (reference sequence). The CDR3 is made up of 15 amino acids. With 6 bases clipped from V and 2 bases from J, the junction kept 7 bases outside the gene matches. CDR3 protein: CASRPRLAGPYEQYF. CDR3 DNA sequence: TGTGCCAGCAGACCACGACTAGCGGGCCCCTACGAGCAGTACTTC.

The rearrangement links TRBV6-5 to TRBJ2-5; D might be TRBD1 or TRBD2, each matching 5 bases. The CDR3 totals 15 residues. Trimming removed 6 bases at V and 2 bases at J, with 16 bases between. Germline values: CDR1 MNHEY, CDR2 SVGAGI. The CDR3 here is CASSPGSGTQETQYF. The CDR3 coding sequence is TGTGCCAGCAGCCCGGGTTCCGGGACGCAAGAGACCCAGTACTTC.

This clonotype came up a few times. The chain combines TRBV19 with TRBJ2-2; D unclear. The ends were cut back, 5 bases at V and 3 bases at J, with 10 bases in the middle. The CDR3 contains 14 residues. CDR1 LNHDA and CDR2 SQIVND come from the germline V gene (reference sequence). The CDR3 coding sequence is TGTGCCAGTAGTTACATAGGTGACACCGGGGAGCTGTTTTTT. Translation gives CASSYIGDTGELFF.

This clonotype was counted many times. CDR3 in DNA: TGTGCCAGTAGTATAACTTCAGAGTTCGCGAACACCGGGGAGCTGTTTTTT. Translated, it gives CASSITSEFANTGELFF. The V and J genes are TRBV19 and TRBJ2-2; D ambiguous. The germline CDR1 and CDR2 sequences are LNHDA and SQIVND (reference sequence). The V end was cut by 2 bases, the J end by 0 bases, with 13 bases between. The CDR3 runs to 17 residues.

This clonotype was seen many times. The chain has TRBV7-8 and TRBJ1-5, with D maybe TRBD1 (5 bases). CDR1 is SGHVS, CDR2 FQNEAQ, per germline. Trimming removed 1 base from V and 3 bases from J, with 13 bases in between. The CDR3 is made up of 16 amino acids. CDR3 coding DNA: TGTGCCAGCAGCTTAGACCCCCGGGGCCTCAATCAGCCCCAGCATTTT. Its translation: CASSLDPRGLNQPQHF.

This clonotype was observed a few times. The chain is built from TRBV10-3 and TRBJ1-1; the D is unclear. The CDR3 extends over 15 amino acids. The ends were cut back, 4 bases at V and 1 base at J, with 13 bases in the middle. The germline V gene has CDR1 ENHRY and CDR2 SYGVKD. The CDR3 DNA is TGTGCCATCAGTGGTGGAACAGTCCAGAACACTGAAGCTTTCTTT. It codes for CAISGGTVQNTEAFF.

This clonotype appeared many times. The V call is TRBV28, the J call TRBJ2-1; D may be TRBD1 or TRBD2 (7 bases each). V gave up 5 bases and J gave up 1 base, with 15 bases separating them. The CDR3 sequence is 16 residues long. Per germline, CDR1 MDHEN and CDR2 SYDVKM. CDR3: CASSPGGAPSYNEQFF. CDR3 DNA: TGTGCCAGCAGTCCAGGGGGGGCCCCATCCTACAATGAGCAGTTCTTC.

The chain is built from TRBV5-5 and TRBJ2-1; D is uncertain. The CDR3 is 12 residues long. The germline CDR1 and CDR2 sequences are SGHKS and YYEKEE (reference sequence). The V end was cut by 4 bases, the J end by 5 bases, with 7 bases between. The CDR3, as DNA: TGTGCCAGCAGCCATTTTAACAATGAGCAGTTCTTC. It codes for CASSHFNNEQFF. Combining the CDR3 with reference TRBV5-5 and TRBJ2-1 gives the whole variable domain DAGVTQSPTHLIKTRGQQVTLRCSPISGHKSVSWYQQVLGQGPQFIFQYYEKEERGRGNFPDRFSARQFPNYSSELNVNALLLGDSALYLCASSHFNNEQFFGPGTRLTVL.

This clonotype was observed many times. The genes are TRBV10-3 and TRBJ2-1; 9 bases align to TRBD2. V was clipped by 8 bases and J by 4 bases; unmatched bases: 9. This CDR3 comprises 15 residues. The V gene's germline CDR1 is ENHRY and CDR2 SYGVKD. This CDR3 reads CAISSREGGYNEQFF. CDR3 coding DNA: TGTGCCATCTCCTCGCGGGAGGGGGGATACAATGAGCAGTTCTTC.

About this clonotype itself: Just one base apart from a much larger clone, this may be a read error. For the CDR3, the DNA is TGTGGCAGCAGTGGCGGGACAGGTAGATCACCCCTCCACTTT. Its protein product is CGSSGGTGRSPLHF. This chain joins TRBV25-1 and TRBJ1-6; TRBD1 aligns across 8 bases. Germline assignment: CDR1 MGHDK and CDR2 SYGVNS. The CDR3 is made up of 14 amino acids. The full variable domain, completed using reference TRBV25-1 and TRBJ1-6, is EADIYQTPRYLVIGTGKKITLECSQTMGHDKMYWYQQDPGMELHLIHYSYGVNSTEKGDLSSESTVSRIRTEHFPLTLESARPSHTSQYLCGSSGGTGRSPLHFGNGTRLTVT.

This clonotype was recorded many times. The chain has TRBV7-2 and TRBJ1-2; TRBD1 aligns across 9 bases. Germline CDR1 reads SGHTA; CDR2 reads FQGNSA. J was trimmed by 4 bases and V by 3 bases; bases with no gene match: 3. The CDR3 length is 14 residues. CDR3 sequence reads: CASSFTGGRYGYTF. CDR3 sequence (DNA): TGTGCCAGCAGCTTTACAGGGGGCCGCTATGGCTACACCTTC.

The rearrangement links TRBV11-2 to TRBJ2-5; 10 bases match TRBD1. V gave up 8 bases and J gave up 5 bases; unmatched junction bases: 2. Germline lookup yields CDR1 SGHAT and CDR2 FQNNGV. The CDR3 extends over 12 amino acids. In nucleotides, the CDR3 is TGTGCCAGCGACAGGGGGCGGGAGACCCAGTACTTC. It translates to CASDRGRETQYF. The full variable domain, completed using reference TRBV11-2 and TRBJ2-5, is EAGVAQSPRYKIIEKRQSVAFWCNPISGHATLYWYQQILGQGPKLLIQFQNNGVVDDSQLPKDRFSAERLKGVDSTLKIQPAKLEDSAVYLCASDRGRETQYFGPGTRLLVL.

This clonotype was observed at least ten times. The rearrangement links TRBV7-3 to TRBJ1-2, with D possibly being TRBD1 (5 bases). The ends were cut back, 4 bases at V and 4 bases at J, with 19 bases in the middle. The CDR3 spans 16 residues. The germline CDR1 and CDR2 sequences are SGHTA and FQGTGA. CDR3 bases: TGTGCCAGCAGCTCGGCCGGGACGGGTTCTTCCTATGGCTACACCTTC. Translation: CASSSAGTGSSYGYTF.